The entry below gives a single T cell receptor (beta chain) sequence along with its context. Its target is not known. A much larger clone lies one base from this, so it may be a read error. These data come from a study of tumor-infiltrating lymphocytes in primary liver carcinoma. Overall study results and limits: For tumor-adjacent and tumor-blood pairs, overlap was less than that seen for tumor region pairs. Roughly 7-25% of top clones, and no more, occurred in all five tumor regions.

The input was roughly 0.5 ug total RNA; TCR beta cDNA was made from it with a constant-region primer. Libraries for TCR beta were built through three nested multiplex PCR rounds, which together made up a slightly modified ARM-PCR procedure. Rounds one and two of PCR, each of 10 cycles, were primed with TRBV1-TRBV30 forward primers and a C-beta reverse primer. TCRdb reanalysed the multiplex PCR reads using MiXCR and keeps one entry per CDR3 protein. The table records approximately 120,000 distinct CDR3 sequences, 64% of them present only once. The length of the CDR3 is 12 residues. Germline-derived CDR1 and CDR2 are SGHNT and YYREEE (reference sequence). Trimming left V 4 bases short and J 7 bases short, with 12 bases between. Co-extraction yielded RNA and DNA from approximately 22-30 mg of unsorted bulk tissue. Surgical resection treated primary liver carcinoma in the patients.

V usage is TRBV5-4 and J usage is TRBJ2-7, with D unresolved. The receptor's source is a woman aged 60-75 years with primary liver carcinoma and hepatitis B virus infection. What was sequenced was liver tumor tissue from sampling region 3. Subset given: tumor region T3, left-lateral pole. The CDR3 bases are TGTGCCAGCAGCCTGGACGGTTGGGAGCAGTACTTC. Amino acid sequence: CASSLDGWEQYF.